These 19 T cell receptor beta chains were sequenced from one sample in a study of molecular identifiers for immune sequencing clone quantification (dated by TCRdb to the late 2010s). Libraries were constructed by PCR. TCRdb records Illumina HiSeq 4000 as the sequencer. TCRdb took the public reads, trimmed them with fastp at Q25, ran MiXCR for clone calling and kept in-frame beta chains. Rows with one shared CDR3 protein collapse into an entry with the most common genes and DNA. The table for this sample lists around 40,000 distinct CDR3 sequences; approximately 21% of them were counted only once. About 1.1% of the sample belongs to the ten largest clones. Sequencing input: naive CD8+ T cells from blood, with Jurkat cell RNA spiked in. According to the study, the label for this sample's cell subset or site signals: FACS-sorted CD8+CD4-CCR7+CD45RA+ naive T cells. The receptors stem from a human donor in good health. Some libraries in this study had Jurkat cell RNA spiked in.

CDR3 protein: CASSHNSNQPQHF. The CDR3 DNA is TGTGCCAGCAGCCATAATAGCAATCAGCCCCAGCATTTT. This chain links TRBV6-6 with TRBJ1-5; no clear D gene. V dropped 6 bases and J dropped 0 bases, with 6 bases sitting between them. This CDR3 region has 13 residues. The germline V gene encodes CDR1 MNHNY and CDR2 SVGAGI (reference sequence).

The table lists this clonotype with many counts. This chain's CDR3 is CASSLGTGGFDTQYF. CDR3 sequence (DNA): TGTGCCAGCAGTTTAGGGACAGGGGGTTTCGATACGCAGTATTTT. The chain recombines TRBV28 with TRBJ2-3, with 11 bases identical to TRBD1. CDR1 is MDHEN, CDR2 SYDVKM, per germline. With 2 bases clipped from V and 6 bases from J, the junction kept 4 bases outside the gene matches. This CDR3 comprises 15 residues.

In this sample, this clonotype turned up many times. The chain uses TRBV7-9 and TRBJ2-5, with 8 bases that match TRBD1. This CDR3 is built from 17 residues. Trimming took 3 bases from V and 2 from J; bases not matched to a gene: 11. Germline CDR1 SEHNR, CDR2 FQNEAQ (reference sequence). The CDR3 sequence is CASSFHTTGVPQETQYF. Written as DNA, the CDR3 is TGTGCCAGCAGCTTTCACACGACAGGGGTCCCTCAAGAGACCCAGTACTTC.

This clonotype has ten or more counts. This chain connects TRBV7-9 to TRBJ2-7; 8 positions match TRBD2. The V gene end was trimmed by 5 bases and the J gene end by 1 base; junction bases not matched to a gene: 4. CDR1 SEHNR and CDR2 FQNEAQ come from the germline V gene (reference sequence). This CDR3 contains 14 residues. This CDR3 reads CASSEGLASYEQYF. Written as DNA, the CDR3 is TGTGCCAGCAGCGAAGGACTAGCTTCCTACGAGCAGTACTTC.

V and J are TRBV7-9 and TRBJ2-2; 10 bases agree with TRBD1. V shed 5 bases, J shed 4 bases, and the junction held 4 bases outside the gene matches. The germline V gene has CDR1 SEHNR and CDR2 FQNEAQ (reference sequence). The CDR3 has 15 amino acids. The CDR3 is CASSPRDRGTGELFF. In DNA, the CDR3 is TGTGCCAGCAGCCCCCGGGACAGGGGCACCGGGGAGCTGTTTTTT.

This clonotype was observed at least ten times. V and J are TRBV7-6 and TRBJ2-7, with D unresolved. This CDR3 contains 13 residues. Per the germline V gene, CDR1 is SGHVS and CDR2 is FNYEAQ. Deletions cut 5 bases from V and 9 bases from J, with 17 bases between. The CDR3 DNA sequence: TGTGCCAGCAGCCACTCCTCATACGAAGGGCAGTACTTC. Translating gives CASSHSSYEGQYF.

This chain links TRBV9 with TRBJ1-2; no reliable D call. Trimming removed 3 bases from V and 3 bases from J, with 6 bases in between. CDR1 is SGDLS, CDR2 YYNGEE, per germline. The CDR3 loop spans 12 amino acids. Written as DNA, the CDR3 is TGTGCCAGCAGCGGGGAGTACTATGGCTACACCTTC. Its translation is CASSGEYYGYTF.

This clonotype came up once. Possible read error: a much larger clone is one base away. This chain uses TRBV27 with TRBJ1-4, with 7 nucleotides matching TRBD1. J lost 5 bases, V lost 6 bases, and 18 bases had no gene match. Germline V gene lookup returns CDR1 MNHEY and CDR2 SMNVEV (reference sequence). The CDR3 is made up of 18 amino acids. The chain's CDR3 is CASRIIRFTGTENEKLFF. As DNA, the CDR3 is TGTGCCAGCAGGATCATAAGATTTACCGGGACAGAGAATGAAAAACTGTTTTTT.

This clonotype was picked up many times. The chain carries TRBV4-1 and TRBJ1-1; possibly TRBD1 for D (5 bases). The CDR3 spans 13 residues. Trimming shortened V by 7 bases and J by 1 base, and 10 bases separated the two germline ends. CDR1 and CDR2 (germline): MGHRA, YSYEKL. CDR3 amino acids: CASNLGGNTEAFF. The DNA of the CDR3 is TGCGCCAGCAATCTGGGGGGGAACACTGAAGCTTTCTTT.

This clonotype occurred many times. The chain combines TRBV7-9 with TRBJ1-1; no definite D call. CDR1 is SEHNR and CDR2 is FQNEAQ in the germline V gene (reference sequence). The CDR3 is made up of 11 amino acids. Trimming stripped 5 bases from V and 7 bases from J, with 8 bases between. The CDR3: CASSPPGEAFF. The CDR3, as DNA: TGTGCCAGCAGCCCCCCCGGTGAAGCTTTCTTT.

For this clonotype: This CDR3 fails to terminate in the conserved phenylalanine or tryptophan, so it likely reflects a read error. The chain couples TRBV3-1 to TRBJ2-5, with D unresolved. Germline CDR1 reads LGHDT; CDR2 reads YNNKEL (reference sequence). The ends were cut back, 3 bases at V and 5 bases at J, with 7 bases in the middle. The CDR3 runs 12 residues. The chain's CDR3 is CASSQDGETQYL. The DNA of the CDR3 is TGTGCCAGCAGCCAGGACGGGGAGACCCAGTACCTC.

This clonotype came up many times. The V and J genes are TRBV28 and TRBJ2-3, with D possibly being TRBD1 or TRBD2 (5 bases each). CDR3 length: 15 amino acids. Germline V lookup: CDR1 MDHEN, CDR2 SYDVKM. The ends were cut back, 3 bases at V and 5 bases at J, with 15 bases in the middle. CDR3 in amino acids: CASSFRGPTVDTQYF. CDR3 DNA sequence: TGTGCCAGCAGTTTCCGGGGACCTACCGTAGATACGCAGTATTTT.

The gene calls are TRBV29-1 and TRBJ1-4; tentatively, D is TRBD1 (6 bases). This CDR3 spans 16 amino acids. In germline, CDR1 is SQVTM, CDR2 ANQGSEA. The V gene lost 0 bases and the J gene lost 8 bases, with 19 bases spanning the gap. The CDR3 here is CSVEDEVTGWEEKLFF. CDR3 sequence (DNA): TGCAGCGTTGAAGATGAAGTGACAGGATGGGAAGAAAAACTGTTTTTT.

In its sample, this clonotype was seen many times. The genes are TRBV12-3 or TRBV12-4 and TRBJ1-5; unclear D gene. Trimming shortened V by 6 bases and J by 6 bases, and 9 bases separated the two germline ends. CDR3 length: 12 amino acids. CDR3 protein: CASRSGSQPQHF. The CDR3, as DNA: TGTGCCAGCAGATCGGGAAGTCAGCCCCAGCATTTT.

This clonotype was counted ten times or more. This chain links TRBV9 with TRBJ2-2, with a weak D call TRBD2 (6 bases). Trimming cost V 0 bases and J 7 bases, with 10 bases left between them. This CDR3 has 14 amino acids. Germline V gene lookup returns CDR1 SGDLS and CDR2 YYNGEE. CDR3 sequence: CASSVAGVGGELFF. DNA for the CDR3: TGTGCCAGCAGCGTAGCGGGAGTTGGCGGGGAGCTGTTTTTT.

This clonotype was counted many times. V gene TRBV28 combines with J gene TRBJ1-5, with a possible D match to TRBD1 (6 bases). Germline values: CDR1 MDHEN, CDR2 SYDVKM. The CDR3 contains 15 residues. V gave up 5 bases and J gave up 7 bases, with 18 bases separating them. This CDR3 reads CASSPRVGAGQPQHF. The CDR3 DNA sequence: TGTGCCAGCAGTCCCCGAGTGGGGGCTGGGCAGCCCCAGCATTTT.

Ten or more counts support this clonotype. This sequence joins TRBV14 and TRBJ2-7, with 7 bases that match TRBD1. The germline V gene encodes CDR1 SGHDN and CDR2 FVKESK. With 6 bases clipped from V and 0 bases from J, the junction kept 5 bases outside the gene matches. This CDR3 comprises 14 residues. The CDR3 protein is CASRATGRSYEQYF. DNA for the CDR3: TGTGCCAGCAGGGCGACAGGGCGCTCCTACGAGCAGTACTTC.

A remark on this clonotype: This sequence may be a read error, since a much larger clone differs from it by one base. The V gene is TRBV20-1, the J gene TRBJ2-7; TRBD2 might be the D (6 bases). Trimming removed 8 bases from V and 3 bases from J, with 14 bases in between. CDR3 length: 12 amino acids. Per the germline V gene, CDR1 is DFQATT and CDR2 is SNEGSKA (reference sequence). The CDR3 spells CSTPFSGYEQYF. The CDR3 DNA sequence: TGCAGTACTCCTTTTAGCGGCTACGAGCAGTACTTC.

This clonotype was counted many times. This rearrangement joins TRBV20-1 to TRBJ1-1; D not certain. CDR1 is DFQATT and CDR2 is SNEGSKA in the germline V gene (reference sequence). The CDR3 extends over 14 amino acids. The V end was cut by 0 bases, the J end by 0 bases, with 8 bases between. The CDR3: CSARDRHMNTEAFF. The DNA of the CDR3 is TGCAGTGCTAGAGACCGACACATGAACACTGAAGCTTTCTTT.